This TCR beta chain was identified in a study of blood T cells in healthy people across ages. Study-level information: For every two T cells, template switching captured about one barcoded beta molecule.

A sample-barcoded 5' primer and a J-beta primer mix were used in a second PCR of roughly 7 to 11 cycles. Using its own MiXCR run on the 5' RACE reads, TCRdb lists one record per CDR3 protein. The sample includes some 1.6 million distinct CDR3 sequences, roughly 32% seen only once; the top ten take roughly 10%. V was shortened by 8 bases and J by 7 bases, with 18 bases between the two germline ends. The CDR3 is made up of 14 amino acids. Germline V gene data show CDR1 as MNHNS and CDR2 as SASEGT. The sequencing sample was made of blood. This sequence joins TRBV6-1 and TRBJ1-5; maybe TRBD1 (5 bases). The origin of this receptor is a woman aged 25 to 39 in good health. The CDR3 reads CASRPRVVGQPQHF. The DNA of the CDR3 is TGTGCCAGCCGTCCCAGGGTAGTAGGACAGCCCCAGCATTTT.